This T cell receptor beta chain was sequenced in a study of T cell responses to AZD1222 COVID-19 vaccine (dated by TCRdb to the early 2020s). Background on the whole study: AZD1222 recipients with second doses at about 4 weeks or about 12 weeks were pooled, because spike-specific TCR depth and breadth did not differ between schedules. TCR sequencing covered approximately 230 trial participants: nearly 210 given two doses of AZD1222 and 26 given two doses of MenACWY control vaccine. Enrollment into the trials was organized by age into subgroups of 18-55, 56-69 and 70-plus years, and those subgroups contained roughly 140, 27 and 60 TCR-sequenced participants, respectively. The research as a whole found: Most participants were white British and females outnumbered males, and the authors suggested that clonal diversity may have been underestimated. Reportedly, almost half of the unique spike-specific TCRs recognized epitopes lying outside the regions that are mutated in the B.1.351 and B.1.1.7 variants. Because no day 14 peak-response samples were available, repertoires were characterized only after the peak T cell response. In the small 56-69-year group, the increase in depth fell short of significance, most likely because of low power. After two AZD1222 doses, spike-specific TCR breadth and depth were significantly higher than at day 0 and than in MenACWY recipients. Conclusions about previously exposed vaccinees are limited because only 6 or 7 AZD1222 recipients were SARS-CoV-2 seropositive at baseline. CD4 TCRs associated with the vaccine covered the entire spike protein, and the dominant responses were in regions 160-218 and 743-854.

In regard to this clone: No cognate antigen has been identified for it. Base-call qualities are not available, and no considerably larger clone is one nucleotide away.

From the cysteine through the phenylalanine, the CDR3 covers 17 amino acids. Only the CDR3 DNA stays, 51 bases, in frame from base 1. As encoded in the germline V gene (reference sequence), CDR1 is SEHNR while CDR2 is FQNEAQ. Trimming removed 3 bases from V and 0 bases from J, leaving 18 bases between the germline ends. The CDR3 regions of human TCRbeta chains were analyzed by immunosequencing. On the study's bioinformatics: TCRs in the repertoires were compared against a reference library of SARS-CoV-2-specific TCRs that had been generated with the MIRA antigen-specificity platform. Breadth was defined as the fraction of unique TCRs that were SARS-CoV-2-associated. Depth was defined as the fraction of total T cells that were SARS-CoV-2-associated. Using the MIRA data, each spike-specific TCR was mapped to the spike region that the TCR reacts to and placed in a CD4 or CD8 class. Log10-transformed breadth and depth values were compared by one-way ANOVA with Sidak's multiple comparisons tests. Held by TCRdb, this immuneACCESS table contains in-frame sequences only and omits some clones. Under half of the omission traces to an unresolved V gene where checked; the cause of the rest is unknown. For V, J and clone size, that table is used; D and trimming come from the DNA. The sample contains 95,000 to 150,000 clones, more than 85% of them found a single time. The top ten constitute approximately 10% of the sample.

This specimen's time point label, interpreted: baseline before first vaccination. Vaccinee samples were obtained from the UK trials COV001 and COV002, which included a single-blind randomized controlled phase 2/3 trial of AZD1222 (ChAdOx1 nCoV-19) in healthy adults. Trial participant PBMC samples were collected at day 0 and day 28 after the second dose for TCRbeta chain sequencing. Recombination linked TRBV7-9 to TRBJ2-7; the D gene remains uncertain. The clonotype comes from an adult in good health. The specimen was peripheral blood, collected on day 0 of AZD1222 vaccination. The CDR3 has the sequence CASSFSFESTVSYEQYF. The DNA sequence reads TGTGCCAGCAGCTTTTCTTTCGAATCCACAGTCTCCTACGAGCAGTACTTC.